The rows below give T cell receptor beta chains drawn from one sample of a study of OX40 agonist ivuxolimab in advanced cancers. Profiling relied on immunoSEQ multiplex PCR, and the TCRdb table lists in-frame clones only, not all of them. The table records under 55,000 clones, just under 95% of them present only once. This sample comprised CD4+ or CD8+ T cells sorted from blood, obtained in a trial of the OX40 agonist ivuxolimab. The receptors shown here come from an adult with an advanced solid tumor such as melanoma, head and neck, liver or kidney cancer. Each CDR3 is given with its conserved first and last residue. Fields, in order: clone size, V gene, J gene, CDR3 length, D gene, CDR3 protein, CDR3 DNA. The D gene is left open where the match is weak. The listing skips clone size in some rows; elsewhere it reads once, few, many or a size class.

NA	TRBV2	TRBJ2-7	14	TRBD1	CASSGLRGQYEQYF	TGTGCCAGCAGTGGCCTCAGGGGGCAGTACGAGCAGTACTTC
NA	TRBV28	TRBJ2-1	12	NA	CAIWRPYNEQFF	TGTGCCATCTGGCGGCCCTACAATGAGCAGTTCTTC
medium-sized	TRBV5-6	TRBJ2-1	13	NA	CASSLTKIGEQFF	TGTGCCAGCAGCTTGACCAAAATCGGTGAGCAGTTCTTC
NA	TRBV15	TRBJ2-7	14	NA	CATSREDRAYEQYF	TGTGCCACCAGCAGGGAAGACCGAGCCTACGAGCAGTACTTC
NA	TRBV7-2	TRBJ2-4	15	NA	CASSRLLLAKNIQYF	TGTGCCAGCAGCCGACTACTGCTAGCCAAAAACATTCAGTACTTC
NA	TRBV2	TRBJ2-1	16	TRBD2	CASMGLAWGTYNEQFF	TGTGCCAGCATGGGACTAGCTTGGGGAACCTACAATGAGCAGTTCTTC
NA	TRBV7-2	TRBJ2-3	14	NA	CASSLGLGTDTQYF	TGTGCCAGCAGCTTAGGGTTGGGCACAGATACGCAGTATTTT
once	TRBV6-1	TRBJ2-5	16	TRBD2	CASSVLAGALQETQYF	TGTGCCAGCAGTGTACTAGCGGGAGCCCTCCAAGAGACCCAGTACTTC
NA	TRBV9	TRBJ1-4	15	TRBD1	CASSNGGTGGEKLFF	TGTGCCAGCAGCAACGGGGGGACAGGAGGTGAAAAACTGTTTTTT
NA	TRBV15	TRBJ2-3	15	NA	CATSGTILGTDTQYF	TGTGCCACCAGCGGAACGATCCTAGGCACAGATACGCAGTATTTT
NA	TRBV6-5	TRBJ2-2	14	NA	CASSYDQNTGELFF	TGTGCCAGCAGTTACGATCAGAACACCGGGGAGCTGTTTTTT
NA	TRBV5-1	TRBJ1-1	17	TRBD1	CASSSPRTGGGYTEAFF	TGCGCCAGCAGCTCCCCACGGACAGGGGGCGGTTACACTGAAGCTTTCTTT
few	TRBV28	TRBJ2-3	18	TRBD2	CASSLILYSSGRRYTQYF	TGTGCCAGCAGTTTAATCCTCTATTCTAGCGGGAGAAGGTATACGCAGTATTTT
NA	TRBV7-3	TRBJ2-1	15	NA	CASSLTASIYNEQFF	TGTGCCAGCAGCTTAACAGCCTCTATTTACAATGAGCAGTTCTTC
NA	TRBV9	TRBJ2-7	15	NA	CASSATGTATYEQYF	TGTGCCAGCAGCGCCACCGGGACCGCGACCTACGAGCAGTACTTC
NA	TRBV18	TRBJ2-1	19	TRBD2	CASSPSLGRLAGVGNEQFF	TGTGCCAGCTCGCCTAGTCTTGGGCGACTAGCGGGAGTAGGGAATGAGCAGTTCTTC